These 23 T cell receptor beta chains were all obtained from the same sample, sequenced in a study of identical twins (dated by TCRdb to between 2015 and 2016). The protocol used for the library was 5' RACE. The data were produced on an Illumina HiSeq 2000. TCRdb handled the public reads itself, with Q25 trimming in fastp and clone calling in MiXCR, and kept productive beta chains. Rows matching on CDR3 protein sequence are summarized as one entry with the most common DNA and genes. In this sample the table shows approximately 680,000 distinct CDR3 sequences, roughly 6.6% of which occur a single time. The leading ten clones occupy roughly 1.5% of the sample. The sample was also reused in another study, on yellow fever vaccine responses in identical twins.

The sample taken for sequencing was PBMCs. Every receptor here comes from a woman aged 18-29 years in good health.

The sample holds a few counts of this clonotype. J is TRBJ2-2 and V is TRBV2; TRBD2 matches at 8 bases. Germline CDR1 reads SNHLY; CDR2 reads FYNNEI. With 7 bases clipped from V and 5 bases from J, the junction kept 3 bases outside the gene matches. This CDR3 is 13 amino acids long. The CDR3: CASKRELTGELFF. The CDR3 nucleotides read TGTGCCAGCAAGCGGGAGCTTACCGGGGAGCTGTTTTTT.

This chain connects TRBV5-1 to TRBJ1-1; 9 positions agree with TRBD1. Germline values: CDR1 SGHRS, CDR2 YFSETQ. Trimming removed 4 bases from V and 1 base from J; junction bases left unmatched: 8. CDR3 length: 16 amino acids. The CDR3 sequence is CASSLGQGGANTEAFF. The CDR3, as DNA: TGCGCCAGCAGCCTGGGACAGGGCGGGGCGAACACTGAAGCTTTCTTT. Looking up the rest from reference TRBV5-1 and TRBJ1-1 gives the full variable domain: KAGVTQTPRYLIKTRGQQVTLSCSPISGHRSVSWYQQTPGQGLQFLFEYFSETQRNKGNFPGRFSGRQFSNSRSEMNVSTLELGDSALYLCASSLGQGGANTEAFFGQGTRLTVV.

The table lists this clonotype with a few counts. The rearrangement links TRBV24-1 to TRBJ2-1; TRBD1 might be the D (6 bases). There are 16 residues in the CDR3. Trimming took off 3 bases at V and 4 bases at J, with 15 bases between the two ends. Germline V CDR1 and CDR2: KGHDR, SFDVKD. The CDR3 DNA sequence: TGTGCCACCAGTGATGCAGGACAGCCAATTTACAATGAGCAGTTCTTC. Translated, it gives CATSDAGQPIYNEQFF.

This clonotype was seen only a few times. V usage is TRBV7-7 and J usage is TRBJ2-1; TRBD1 agrees at 7 bases. Trimming cost V 5 bases and J 4 bases; bases outside gene matches: 5. Germline-derived CDR1 and CDR2 are SSHAT and FNYEAQ (reference sequence). This CDR3 region has 14 residues. The CDR3 loop is CASSPGQQYNEQFF. Here the CDR3 DNA reads TGTGCCAGCAGCCCGGGACAGCAATACAATGAGCAGTTCTTC.

The chain uses TRBV5-1 and TRBJ2-1; 7 nucleotides align to TRBD1. Germline values: CDR1 SGHRS, CDR2 YFSETQ. The CDR3 runs 17 residues. Trimming took 5 bases from V and 7 from J; bases not matched to a gene: 18. The CDR3 region has the DNA TGCGCCAGCAGATCGACAGGGACCTACCCGAATCAGAATGAGCAGTTCTTC. Its protein product is CASRSTGTYPNQNEQFF.

This clonotype has at least ten counts. J is TRBJ2-7 and V is TRBV6-1; tentative D call: TRBD1 (6 bases). The germline V gene encodes CDR1 MNHNS and CDR2 SASEGT. V lost 5 bases to trimming and J lost 6 bases, with 20 bases between them. This CDR3 is 15 amino acids long. This chain's CDR3 is CASSLENPGVSEQYF. The CDR3 DNA follows: TGTGCCAGCAGTCTAGAGAATCCAGGGGTCTCCGAGCAGTACTTC.

This clonotype was counted ten times or more. The CDR3 sequence is CAIRELQGGNSPLHF. The CDR3 nucleotides are TGTGCCATCAGAGAGCTACAGGGCGGGAATTCACCCCTCCACTTT. J is TRBJ1-6 and V is TRBV10-3; D is possibly TRBD1 (6 bases). The V end was cut by 6 bases, the J end by 7 bases, with 16 bases between. The CDR3 totals 15 residues. CDR1 and CDR2 (germline): ENHRY, SYGVKD.

This clonotype was counted at least ten times. This sequence joins TRBV11-2 and TRBJ1-1; TRBD1 agrees at 8 bases. V was clipped by 1 base and J by 7 bases; unmatched bases: 8. From germline, CDR1 is SGHAT and CDR2 FQNNGV. The CDR3 runs 15 residues. The CDR3 DNA reads TGTGCCAGCAGCTTAGGGTACAGGGGGTCCATTGAAGCTTTCTTT. It yields the protein CASSLGYRGSIEAFF.

Ten or more counts support this clonotype. The CDR3 region is CASSLARADPREQFF. CDR3 coding DNA: TGTGCCAGCAGCTTAGCGAGAGCGGACCCCAGGGAGCAGTTCTTC. The chain recombines TRBV7-9 with TRBJ2-1; weak D call: TRBD2 (5 bases). The germline gives CDR1 SEHNR, CDR2 FQNEAQ (reference sequence). This CDR3 has 15 amino acids. Trimming took 0 bases from V and 10 from J, leaving 16 bases between them.

J is TRBJ2-1 and V is TRBV20-1; D may match TRBD1 or TRBD2 (5 bases each). V lost 1 base and J lost 1, with 14 bases in between. Germline CDR1 reads DFQATT; CDR2 reads SNEGSKA (reference sequence). The CDR3 runs 16 residues. CDR3 region: CSARGPGQGSYNEQFF. CDR3 nucleotides: TGCAGTGCTAGAGGACCGGGGCAGGGATCCTACAATGAGCAGTTCTTC.

CDR3 amino acids: CASSPSPGGRGSSYEQYF. Here the CDR3 DNA reads TGTGCCAGCAGTCCGAGCCCCGGGGGCAGGGGGAGCTCCTACGAGCAGTACTTC. The V gene is TRBV12-3 or TRBV12-4, the J gene TRBJ2-7; perhaps TRBD1 as D (7 bases). This CDR3 spans 18 amino acids. V lost 5 bases and J lost 0, with 23 bases in between.

This clonotype was seen repeatedly, ten times or more. This chain's CDR3 is CASGMGDTTDTQYF. The CDR3 bases are TGTGCTAGTGGCATGGGGGACACCACAGATACGCAGTATTTT. V and J are TRBV12-5 and TRBJ2-3; possible D gene TRBD1, 6 bases. With 6 bases removed from V and 2 bases from J, the gap between germline ends came to 12 bases. The CDR3 is 14 residues long. CDR1 and CDR2 from the germline V gene are LGHNT and FRNRAP.

This clonotype was counted between two and nine times. This rearrangement joins TRBV28 to TRBJ2-5, with unresolved D. There are 14 residues in the CDR3. Looked up from germline, CDR1 is MDHEN and CDR2 is SYDVKM. V lost 7 bases to trimming and J lost 1 base, with 13 bases between them. The CDR3 sequence: CASTPRVAQETQYF. DNA of the CDR3: TGTGCCAGCACCCCTCGGGTGGCCCAAGAGACCCAGTACTTC.

V and J are TRBV7-2 and TRBJ2-7; 8 bases line up with TRBD2. The J segment lost 2 bases and the V segment lost 5 bases, leaving 5 bases of the junction unmatched. This CDR3 comprises 14 residues. Germline CDR1 SGHTA, CDR2 FQGNSA. The CDR3: CASSRREGPYEQYF. The CDR3, as DNA: TGTGCCAGCAGCCGACGGGAGGGACCCTACGAGCAGTACTTC. Filled out from reference TRBV7-2 and TRBJ2-7, the complete variable domain reads GAGVSQSPSNKVTEKGKDVELRCDPISGHTALYWYRQSLGQGLEFLIYFQGNSAPDKSGLPSDRFSAERTGGSVSTLTIQRTQQEDSAVYLCASSRREGPYEQYFGPGTRLTVT.

This clonotype has at least ten counts. V and J are TRBV21-1 and TRBJ2-1; the table's TRBD2 call for D was not verified on the DNA. TRBV21-1 is a recognized pseudogene. CDR3 length: 14 residues. The CDR3 spells CASSKEGPSGEQFF. DNA of the CDR3: TGTGCCAGCAGCAAAGAAGGACCCTCCGGTGAGCAGTTCTTC.

The table lists this clonotype with many counts. The J gene is TRBJ2-1, the V gene TRBV3-1; D possibly matches TRBD1 or TRBD2 (5 bases each). The length of the CDR3 is 13 residues. Trimming cost V 4 bases and J 11 bases, with 15 bases left between them. Looked up from germline, CDR1 is LGHDT and CDR2 is YNNKEL (reference sequence). The chain's CDR3 is CASSLPRWGKQFF. The CDR3 DNA sequence: TGTGCCAGCAGCCTTCCCAGATGGGGGAAGCAGTTCTTC.

The V gene is TRBV12-3 or TRBV12-4, the J gene TRBJ2-3; no clear D. Trimming removed 5 bases from V and 1 base from J, with 13 bases in between. This CDR3 region has 15 residues. CDR3 DNA sequence: TGTGCCAGCAGTCTCTTGGGGTCTGGCACAGATACGCAGTATTTT. Its protein product is CASSLLGSGTDTQYF.

This clonotype was seen many times. The chain carries TRBV12-3 or TRBV12-4 and TRBJ2-7, with a possible D match to TRBD1 (6 bases). Trimming left V 4 bases short and J 1 base short, with 8 bases between. This CDR3 contains 13 residues. This CDR3 reads CASSYGQSYEQYV. The CDR3 DNA sequence: TGTGCCAGCAGTTACGGACAGTCCTACGAGCAGTACGTC.

This chain connects TRBV28 to TRBJ2-3, with 9 bases fitting TRBD1. This CDR3 region has 15 residues. Germline V CDR1 and CDR2: MDHEN, SYDVKM. V lost 6 bases and J lost 2; bases outside the gene matches: 6. CDR3 residues: CASRTGGGNTDTQYF. The CDR3 DNA reads TGTGCCAGCAGGACAGGGGGGGGAAACACAGATACGCAGTATTTT.

The chain combines TRBV6-1 with TRBJ1-2; D is ambiguous. Germline values: CDR1 MNHNS, CDR2 SASEGT. With 5 bases removed from V and 0 bases from J, the gap between germline ends came to 13 bases. This CDR3 has 15 residues. The chain's CDR3 is CASSPDRRPNYGYTF. CDR3 sequence (DNA): TGTGCCAGCAGTCCGGACCGAAGACCTAACTATGGCTACACCTTC.

This clonotype was seen a few times. The J gene is TRBJ2-3, the V gene TRBV6-5; TRBD2 matches 10 bases. V was pared by 0 bases and J by 1 base, with 1 base of the junction left unmatched. Germline lookup yields CDR1 MNHEY and CDR2 SVGAGI. The CDR3 consists of 16 residues. CDR3 coding DNA: TGTGCCAGCAGTTACTCGAGCGGGGGGGGCACAGATACGCAGTATTTT. Its translation is CASSYSSGGGTDTQYF.

The rearrangement joins TRBV18 to TRBJ1-1, with D maybe TRBD1 (5 bases). The CDR3 is 14 amino acids. CDR1 and CDR2 from the germline V gene are KGHSH and LQKENI. V lost 3 bases, J lost 4 bases, and 12 bases lay in between. In DNA, the CDR3 is TGTGCCAGCTCACCCTCCCCAGGGTCCACTGAAGCTTTCTTT. This codes for CASSPSPGSTEAFF. Based on the CDR3 plus reference TRBV18 and TRBJ1-1, the full variable domain is NAGVMQNPRHLVRRRGQEARLRCSPMKGHSHVYWYRQLPEEGLKFMVYLQKENIIDESGMPKERFSAEFPKEGPSILRIQQVVRGDSAAYFCASSPSPGSTEAFFGQGTRLTVV.

The chain couples TRBV3-1 to TRBJ1-3; D uncertain. The CDR3 length is 15 residues. CDR1 LGHDT and CDR2 YNNKEL come from the germline V gene (reference sequence). Trimming cost V 0 bases and J 3 bases, with 9 bases left between them. The CDR3 is CASSQDSGFGNTIYF. CDR3 coding DNA: TGTGCCAGCAGCCAAGATTCCGGGTTTGGAAACACCATATATTTT.